The present entry profiles one TCR beta chain with its context. The data derive from a study of human T cells and chemical hapten exposure. Time point meaning: patch test 2, 6 weeks after DPC sensitization. Indicated treatment: therapeutic diphenylcyclopropenone sensitization with weekly scalp DPC. Extraction yielded total RNA from whole blood (unfractionated). Germline V gives CDR1 SQVTM, CDR2 ANQGSEA. Trimming removed 6 bases at V and 3 bases at J, with 9 bases between. The CDR3 is 11 amino acids. TCRdb passed the RACE reads through MiXCR, listing each CDR3 protein once. The data hold fewer than 100,000 distinct CDR3 sequences, with 11% observed a single time.

The sequences come from whole blood, collected in connection with sensitization to the hapten diphenylcyclopropenone (DPC). The sequence came from a man aged 18 to 29 with alopecia areata. Some clones in this sample may be carry-over from other donors' samples. The chain is built from TRBV29-1 and TRBJ2-7; the D gene is possibly TRBD2 (5 bases). CDR3 nucleotide sequence: TGCAGCGTCCAGGAGGACTACGAGCAGTACTTC. Its translation: CSVQEDYEQYF.